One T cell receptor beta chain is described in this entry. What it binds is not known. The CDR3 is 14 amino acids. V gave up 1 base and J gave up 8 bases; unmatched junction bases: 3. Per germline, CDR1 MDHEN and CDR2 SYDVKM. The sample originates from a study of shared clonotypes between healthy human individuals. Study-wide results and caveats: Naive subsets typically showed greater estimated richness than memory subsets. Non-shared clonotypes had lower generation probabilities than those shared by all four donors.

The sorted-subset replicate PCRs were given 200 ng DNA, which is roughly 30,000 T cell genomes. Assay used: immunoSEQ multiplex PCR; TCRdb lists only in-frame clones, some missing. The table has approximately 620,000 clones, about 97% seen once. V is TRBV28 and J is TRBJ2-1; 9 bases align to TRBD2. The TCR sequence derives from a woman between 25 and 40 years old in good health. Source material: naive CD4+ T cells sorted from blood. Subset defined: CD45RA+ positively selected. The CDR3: CASSLSTSGYEQFF. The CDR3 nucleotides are TGTGCCAGCAGTTTATCGACTAGCGGATATGAGCAGTTCTTC.